Below are 29 T cell receptor beta chains sequenced from a single sample in a study of siplizumab effects on memory and regulatory T cells (dated by TCRdb to between 2019 and 2020). Library preparation used the immunoSEQ multiplex PCR assay. In TCRdb, the immuneACCESS table is reduced to in-frame sequences with V and J assigned. These tables do not hold every clone; where another copy was compared, an unresolved V gene accounts for under half, and the others remain unexplained. The sample includes 95,000 to 100,000 clones, with approximately 91% observed a single time. Clones ranked in the top ten supply around 11% of the sample. Source material: non-Treg CD4+ T cells sorted from blood. The sample's cell subset or site label, decoded: FACS-sorted unstimulated CD4+ non-regulatory T cells. Every receptor here comes from a human donor in good health.

The chain combines TRBV9 with TRBJ2-3, with a possible D match to TRBD2 (6 bases). Germline V lookup: CDR1 SGDLS, CDR2 YYNGEE. The CDR3 is 15 amino acids. Trimming took 0 bases from V and 4 from J, leaving 12 bases between them. In DNA, the CDR3 is TGTGCCAGCAGCGTAGAGGGACTTACGGCAGATACGCAGTATTTT. This codes for CASSVEGLTADTQYF.

This chain connects TRBV7-9 to TRBJ2-1, with D possibly matching TRBD2 (5 bases). Trimming left V 1 base short and J 6 bases short, with 16 bases between. The CDR3 extends over 16 amino acids. CDR1 is SEHNR, CDR2 FQNEAQ, per germline (reference sequence). The CDR3 sequence is CASSLGPGSLINEQFF. The CDR3 coding sequence is TGTGCCAGCAGCTTAGGGCCGGGGTCCCTCATCAATGAGCAGTTCTTC.

This chain links TRBV7-9 with TRBJ2-7, with D perhaps TRBD1 or TRBD2 (5 bases each). V shed 8 bases and J shed 9 bases, with 14 bases lying between them. The CDR3 runs 11 residues. In germline, CDR1 is SEHNR, CDR2 FQNEAQ (reference sequence). The CDR3 sequence is CASSRGVGQYF. The CDR3 DNA reads as TGTGCCAGCTCGAGGGGTGTCGGGCAGTACTTC.

The genes are TRBV6-5 and TRBJ2-1; TRBD2 matches 8 bases. Germline CDR1 is MNHEY and CDR2 is SVGAGI. This CDR3 contains 11 residues. V lost 9 bases and J lost 7; bases outside the gene matches: 2. Here the CDR3 reads CASLAGNEQFF. CDR3 sequence (DNA): TGTGCCAGTTTAGCGGGGAATGAGCAGTTCTTC.

The chain employs TRBV19 and TRBJ1-4; tentatively, D is TRBD1 (6 bases). V lost 5 bases and J 8 bases, leaving 18 bases between the germline ends. The CDR3 sequence is 15 residues long. Germline CDR1 is LNHDA and CDR2 is SQIVND (reference sequence). This chain's CDR3 is CASSRGQSSREKLFF. The CDR3 nucleotides are TGTGCCAGTAGTCGTGGACAGTCATCACGGGAAAAACTGTTTTTT.

V and J are TRBV5-8 and TRBJ2-3; weak D call: TRBD2 (6 bases). Per germline, CDR1 SGHTS and CDR2 YDEGEE. CDR3 size: 16 residues. V gave up 4 bases and J gave up 0 bases, with 15 bases separating them. CDR3 in DNA: TGTGCCAGCAGCCGAAATCTAGCGATTAGCACAGATACGCAGTATTTT. This sequence encodes CASSRNLAISTDTQYF.

This chain connects TRBV5-1 to TRBJ2-5, with 7 bases that match TRBD1. The CDR3 covers 14 residues. V trimming: 4 bases; J trimming: 5 bases; junction bases outside the gene matches: 8. Germline V gives CDR1 SGHRS, CDR2 YFSETQ. The CDR3 is CASSPSTGTETQYF. DNA of the CDR3: TGCGCCAGCAGCCCATCGACAGGGACGGAGACCCAGTACTTC.

The rearrangement uses TRBV19 and TRBJ2-1, with TRBD1 identical over 8 bases. The CDR3 contains 14 residues. Germline loops: CDR1 LNHDA, CDR2 SQIVND (reference sequence). Trimming at V came to 7 bases and at J to 12 bases, leaving 14 bases not matched to a gene. CDR3 loop: CASNPDRETQAQFF. CDR3 bases: TGTGCCAGTAATCCGGACAGGGAAACACAGGCGCAGTTCTTC.

The V call is TRBV19, the J call TRBJ2-1; 12 positions agree with TRBD2. Per germline, CDR1 LNHDA and CDR2 SQIVND (reference sequence). Trimming at V came to 6 bases and at J to 3 bases, leaving 3 bases not matched to a gene. The CDR3 has 15 amino acids. The CDR3 nucleotides are TGTGCCAGTAGCAGGGGACTAGCGGGCTACAATGAGCAGTTCTTC. It codes for CASSRGLAGYNEQFF.

This chain connects TRBV29-1 to TRBJ2-5; TRBD1 agrees at 7 bases. Trimming removed 7 bases from V and 4 bases from J; junction bases left unmatched: 6. Germline lookup yields CDR1 SQVTM and CDR2 ANQGSEA. The CDR3 is made up of 12 amino acids. CDR3 nucleotides: TGCAGCGGAGGGGGCAGCACAGAGACCCAGTACTTC. Its translation is CSGGGSTETQYF.

The rearrangement links TRBV19 to TRBJ2-4, with D hard to call. Germline V gene data show CDR1 as LNHDA and CDR2 as SQIVND (reference sequence). The CDR3 runs to 14 residues. V lost 1 base and J lost 8, with 12 bases in between. In nucleotides, the CDR3 is TGTGCCAGTAGTATAGCTGGCCCCAGAGACATTCAGTACTTC. Its protein product is CASSIAGPRDIQYF. The full variable domain, rest sourced from reference TRBV19 and TRBJ2-4, is DGGITQSPKYLFRKEGQNVTLSCEQNLNHDAMYWYRQDPGQGLRLIYYSQIVNDFQKGDIAEGYSVSREKKESFPLTVTSAQKNPTAFYLCASSIAGPRDIQYFGAGTRLSVL.

For this clone: The DNA is omitted, as the CDR3 cannot be located on it reliably, and the CDR3 follows TCRdb's listing. This rearrangement joins TRBV19 to TRBJ1-1; TRBD1, the table's D call, was not compared with the DNA. A total of 14 residues make up the CDR3, ends included. The V gene's germline CDR1 is LNHDA and CDR2 SQIVND (reference sequence). CDR3 sequence: CASTSDRGNTEAFF.

A note on this clone: Other nucleotide sequences in the sample specify the same CDR3. V is TRBV4-2 and J is TRBJ2-7; TRBD2 aligns across 7 bases. The length of the CDR3 is 17 residues. The germline CDR1 and CDR2 sequences are LGHNA and YNFKEQ. V trimming: 0 bases; J trimming: 4 bases; junction bases outside the gene matches: 12. CDR3 nucleotides: TGTGCCAGCAGCCAAGACGGTCGGCAGGGAGGGAGATACGAGCAGTACTTC. Encoded protein: CASSQDGRQGGRYEQYF.

The chain employs TRBV2 and TRBJ2-7; 11 bases align to TRBD1. The CDR3 spans 14 residues. Unmatched junction bases numbered 5, after V lost 6 bases and J lost 4 bases. Per the germline V gene, CDR1 is SNHLY and CDR2 is FYNNEI. CDR3 in amino acids: CASSRDRGFYEQYF. CDR3 sequence (DNA): TGTGCCAGCAGCCGGGACAGGGGGTTTTACGAGCAGTACTTC. The variable domain in full, completed from reference TRBV2 and TRBJ2-7, reads EPEVTQTPSHQVTQMGQEVILRCVPISNHLYFYWYRQILGQKVEFLVSFYNNEISEKSEIFDDQFSVERPDGSNFTLKIRSTKLEDSAMYFCASSRDRGFYEQYFGPGTRLTVT.

The gene calls are TRBV10-3 and TRBJ2-5; D perhaps matches TRBD2 (7 bases). CDR3 length: 15 residues. V dropped 11 bases and J dropped 4 bases, with 23 bases sitting between them. Germline values: CDR1 ENHRY, CDR2 SYGVKD. DNA of the CDR3: TGTGCCGTCGGGGGGCAGGGGTTGGGAGGAGAGACCCAGTACTTC. Translation gives CAVGGQGLGGETQYF.

This clone was picked up one time. The chain is built from TRBV5-5 and TRBJ1-1; D remains unclear. The CDR3 is 15 amino acids. Germline CDR1 is SGHKS and CDR2 is YYEKEE (reference sequence). Trimming stripped 4 bases from V and 2 bases from J, with 15 bases between. The CDR3 DNA sequence: TGTGCCAGCAGCCTGAGACCTTCGGGCAACACTGAAGCTTTCTTT. Translating gives CASSLRPSGNTEAFF. The full variable domain, with the rest looked up from reference TRBV5-5 and TRBJ1-1, is DAGVTQSPTHLIKTRGQQVTLRCSPISGHKSVSWYQQVLGQGPQFIFQYYEKEERGRGNFPDRFSARQFPNYSSELNVNALLLGDSALYLCASSLRPSGNTEAFFGQGTRLTVV.

This clone was recorded once. Written as DNA, the CDR3 is TGCGCCAGCAGCCGAACCGCAGGCGGTTCTGGAAACACCATATATTTT. This gives the protein CASSRTAGGSGNTIYF. The chain carries TRBV4-1 and TRBJ1-3; D ambiguous. Germline V CDR1 and CDR2: MGHRA, YSYEKL. This CDR3 comprises 16 residues. The V gene lost 4 bases and the J gene lost 1 base, with 14 bases spanning the gap.

This clone was detected only once. The chain uses TRBV19 and TRBJ2-1, with TRBD2 matching 7 bases. With V trimmed by 3 bases and J by 11 bases, 13 bases remained unmatched. Germline values: CDR1 LNHDA, CDR2 SQIVND (reference sequence). The CDR3 sequence is 15 residues long. The CDR3 reads CASSMIDSHGTKQFF. The CDR3 DNA follows: TGTGCCAGTAGTATGATTGATTCCCACGGGACTAAGCAGTTCTTC.

The chain couples TRBV4-1 to TRBJ2-5; 9 nucleotides align to TRBD2. Germline V lookup: CDR1 MGHRA, CDR2 YSYEKL. This CDR3 comprises 16 residues. The V segment lost 4 bases and the J segment 5 bases; nucleotides outside the gene matches: 11. The CDR3 DNA sequence: TGCGCCAGCAGCCTCCGCGGCGGGAGGGCCAAGGAGACCCAGTACTTC. Translated: CASSLRGGRAKETQYF.

The gene calls are TRBV5-1 and TRBJ1-1; unclear D gene. The germline CDR1 and CDR2 sequences are SGHRS and YFSETQ. Trimming stripped 4 bases from V and 2 bases from J, with 12 bases between. The CDR3 is 14 amino acids. The DNA for the CDR3 is TGCGCCAGCAGCCTGGCGGAGGGTAACACTGAAGCTTTCTTT. Translating gives CASSLAEGNTEAFF.

CDR3 region: CSVEDLRNTGELFF. The CDR3 DNA reads TGCAGCGTTGAAGATTTAAGGAACACCGGGGAGCTGTTTTTT. The J gene is TRBJ2-2, the V gene TRBV29-1; D not resolved. CDR3 length: 14 residues. Deletions cut 0 bases from V and 1 base from J, with 6 bases between. In germline, CDR1 is SQVTM, CDR2 ANQGSEA.

The chain uses TRBV2 and TRBJ1-3; tentative D call: TRBD1 (6 bases). Trimming cost V 3 bases and J 4 bases, with 16 bases left between them. CDR1 SNHLY and CDR2 FYNNEI come from the germline V gene. The CDR3 has 16 amino acids. The CDR3 region has the DNA TGTGCCAGCAGTGAGGATACCGGGGGCCTGGGAAACACCATATATTTT. Translation gives CASSEDTGGLGNTIYF.

The chain uses TRBV6-5 and TRBJ1-1, with 7 positions matching TRBD1. V dropped 6 bases and J dropped 1; count of bases not matched to a gene: 2. The CDR3 spans 13 residues. CDR1 and CDR2 from the germline V gene are MNHEY and SVGAGI. This CDR3 is CASSGTENTEAFF. The CDR3 region has the DNA TGTGCCAGCAGCGGGACAGAGAACACTGAAGCTTTCTTT.

The chain is built from TRBV28 and TRBJ2-7, with 12 bases aligning to TRBD1. Per the germline V gene, CDR1 is MDHEN and CDR2 is SYDVKM. The junction had 10 bases not matched to a gene; V was cut back by 7 bases and J by 6 bases. The CDR3 has 15 residues. In DNA form, the CDR3 reads TGTGCCAGCAAAACCGGGACAGGGGGCGGCGGCGAGCAGTACTTC. Translation gives CASKTGTGGGGEQYF.

This clone is a singleton in its sample. This chain joins TRBV6-5 and TRBJ1-5; 11 bases align to TRBD1. Germline CDR1 is MNHEY and CDR2 is SVGAGI. The ends lost 4 bases at V and 6 bases at J; junction bases unmatched: 5. This CDR3 region has 15 residues. CDR3 nucleotides: TGTGCCAGCAGTTCGGCAGGGACAGGGGGTCAGCCCCAGCATTTT. This codes for CASSSAGTGGQPQHF.

The chain carries TRBV5-5 and TRBJ2-7; weak D call: TRBD1 (7 bases). This CDR3 is built from 16 residues. Germline-derived CDR1 and CDR2 are SGHKS and YYEKEE (reference sequence). The V gene lost 4 bases and the J gene lost 0 bases, with 17 bases spanning the gap. The CDR3, as DNA: TGTGCCAGCAGCGACATACAGGGGACTCGCTCCTACGAGCAGTACTTC. As protein: CASSDIQGTRSYEQYF.

J is TRBJ1-1 and V is TRBV6-1; D possibly corresponds to TRBD1 (5 bases). Trimming removed 4 bases from V and 3 bases from J, with 9 bases in between. This CDR3 comprises 13 residues. Germline values: CDR1 MNHNS, CDR2 SASEGT. The CDR3 bases are TGTGCCAGCAGTGCAGGGACCCACACTGAAGCTTTCTTT. Its protein is CASSAGTHTEAFF.

The chain is built from TRBV5-4 and TRBJ2-2; 7 bases are a match to TRBD1. CDR3 size: 15 residues. V shed 2 bases, J shed 5 bases, and the junction held 6 bases outside the gene matches. Looked up from germline, CDR1 is SGHNT and CDR2 is YYREEE (reference sequence). CDR3 loop: CASSFRQGWTGELFF. CDR3 nucleotide sequence: TGTGCCAGCAGCTTTAGACAGGGTTGGACCGGGGAGCTGTTTTTT.

CDR3 in DNA: TGTGCCAGCAGCCGAAGCCTAAATACTAATGAAAAACTGTTTTTT. Translating it yields CASSRSLNTNEKLFF. This chain uses TRBV7-9 with TRBJ1-4, with unresolved D. The CDR3 length is 15 residues. The V gene's germline CDR1 is SEHNR and CDR2 FQNEAQ (reference sequence). Trimming took off 5 bases at V and 2 bases at J, with 12 bases between the two ends. Full variable domain (rest looked up from reference TRBV7-9 and TRBJ1-4): DTGVSQNPRHKITKRGQNVTFRCDPISEHNRLYWYRQTLGQGPEFLTYFQNEAQLEKSRLLSDRFSAERPKGSFSTLEIQRTEQGDSAMYLCASSRSLNTNEKLFFGSGTQLSVL.